The 25 T cell receptor beta chains reported below all come from one sample, sequenced in a study of blood T cell repertoires in COVID-19 (dated by TCRdb to the early 2020s). The protocol used for the library was the immunoSEQ multiplex PCR assay. The table comes from immuneACCESS by way of TCRdb, which keeps in-frame sequences with V and J called. Part of the clones is missing from these tables; in studies checked, under half for an unresolved V gene and the rest for unknown reasons. The sample table records roughly 50,000 clones; 65% to 90% of these occur just once. The ten largest account for 28% of the sample. The specimen sequenced was peripheral blood. These receptors all stem from a human donor in a cohort sampled during active COVID-19.

The V and J genes are TRBV4-1 and TRBJ2-2; TRBD2 matches 13 bases. CDR1 and CDR2 (germline): MGHRA, YSYEKL. This CDR3 has 17 amino acids. V trimming: 3 bases; J trimming: 2 bases; junction bases outside the gene matches: 3. DNA of the CDR3: TGCGCCAGCAGCCAGGGACTAGCGGGACGAAACACCGGGGAGCTGTTTTTT. This gives the protein CASSQGLAGRNTGELFF.

The CDR3 region is CASSSPGLARTHTDTQYF. CDR3 DNA: TGTGCCAGCAGCTCGCCGGGACTAGCGCGGACCCACACAGATACGCAGTATTTT. The rearrangement links TRBV5-6 to TRBJ2-3; 10 nucleotides align to TRBD2. Looked up from germline, CDR1 is SGHDT and CDR2 is YYEEEE. There are 18 residues in the CDR3. Trimming removed 3 bases from V and 2 bases from J; junction bases left unmatched: 12.

This clone was observed a few times. The chain has TRBV2 and TRBJ1-5, with D perhaps TRBD1 (6 bases). The CDR3 has 15 residues. CDR1 and CDR2 from the germline V gene are SNHLY and FYNNEI. V was clipped by 3 bases and J by 2 bases, with 11 bases between them. The CDR3 DNA sequence: TGTGCCAGCAGTGAGTTACAGGGTGGCAATCAGCCCCAGCATTTT. Translated: CASSELQGGNQPQHF.

This sequence joins TRBV28 and TRBJ2-4, with 7 bases aligning to TRBD1. The CDR3 is made up of 16 amino acids. V gave up 5 bases and J gave up 0 bases; unmatched junction bases: 7. The germline gives CDR1 MDHEN, CDR2 SYDVKM. The CDR3 DNA sequence: TGTGCCAGCAGTCCTACCGGGACAGAAGCCAAAAACATTCAGTACTTC. Translating it yields CASSPTGTEAKNIQYF.

The chain has TRBV18 and TRBJ2-7, with TRBD2 matching 16 bases. Germline loops: CDR1 KGHSH, CDR2 LQKENI. The CDR3 totals 17 residues. V shed 1 base, J shed 7 bases, and the junction held 7 bases outside the gene matches. The CDR3 reads CASSPRGLAGGPGEQYF. CDR3 in DNA: TGTGCCAGCTCACCACGGGGACTAGCGGGGGGGCCGGGTGAGCAGTACTTC.

A single count supports this clone. The V and J genes are TRBV23-1 and TRBJ2-2; tentative D call: TRBD2 (5 bases). TRBV23-1 qualifies as an ORF whose function is uncertain. V was shortened by 0 bases and J by 4 bases, with 18 bases between the two germline ends. The CDR3 is made up of 18 amino acids. CDR3 residues: CASSQSEDWTAGTGELFF. CDR3 nucleotides: TGCGCCAGCAGTCAATCGGAGGATTGGACTGCAGGCACCGGGGAGCTGTTTTTT.

This clone has only a few counts. The chain couples TRBV27 to TRBJ2-7, with 12 positions matching TRBD1. The CDR3 is made up of 15 amino acids. V was pared by 5 bases and J by 4 bases, with 6 bases of the junction left unmatched. CDR1 and CDR2 (germline): MNHEY, SMNVEV (reference sequence). DNA of the CDR3: TGTGCCAGCAGTCCGGGACAGGGGGCAATTTACGAGCAGTACTTC. Translating gives CASSPGQGAIYEQYF.

The J gene is TRBJ2-5, the V gene TRBV7-7; weak D call: TRBD2 (5 bases). CDR3 length equals 13 residues. Germline assignment: CDR1 SSHAT and CDR2 FNYEAQ (reference sequence). V lost 1 base, J lost 4 bases, and 7 bases lay in between. CDR3 region: CASSLDRGETQYF. Here the CDR3 DNA reads TGTGCCAGCAGCTTAGATCGGGGAGAGACCCAGTACTTC.

This clone was observed a handful of times. The genes are TRBV4-2 and TRBJ2-7; 9 bases are shared with TRBD1. The germline gives CDR1 LGHNA, CDR2 YNFKEQ. J gave up 1 base and V 4 bases, and 8 bases lay outside the gene matches. CDR3 length: 16 amino acids. The DNA of the CDR3 is TGTGCCAGCAGCCTAAACCCCGGGACAGGGTCCTACGAGCAGTACTTC. The encoded protein is CASSLNPGTGSYEQYF.

V usage is TRBV9 and J usage is TRBJ1-5; a weak D match, TRBD1 (5 bases). The V gene's germline CDR1 is SGDLS and CDR2 YYNGEE. This CDR3 is 14 amino acids long. Trimming cost V 4 bases and J 0 bases, with 8 bases left between them. CDR3 residues: CASSPQVSNQPQHF. The CDR3 nucleotides are TGTGCCAGCAGCCCACAGGTTAGCAATCAGCCCCAGCATTTT. Drawing the rest from reference TRBV9 and TRBJ1-5, the complete variable domain is DSGVTQTPKHLITATGQRVTLRCSPRSGDLSVYWYQQSLDQGLQFLIQYYNGEERAKGNILERFSAQQFPDLHSELNLSSLELGDSALYFCASSPQVSNQPQHFGDGTRLSIL.

The gene calls are TRBV6-5 and TRBJ2-5; 7 positions agree with TRBD2. The CDR3 has 13 amino acids. The germline CDR1 and CDR2 sequences are MNHEY and SVGAGI. The ends lost 6 bases at V and 5 bases at J; junction bases unmatched: 6. The CDR3 nucleotides read TGTGCCAGCAGGAGGACTAGTTTTGAGACCCAGTACTTC. It is translated as CASRRTSFETQYF.

The chain recombines TRBV5-1 with TRBJ2-1, with a possible D match to TRBD1 (6 bases). CDR3 length: 14 residues. V shed 3 bases and J shed 1 base, with 8 bases lying between them. The germline V gene has CDR1 SGHRS and CDR2 YFSETQ. The CDR3 spells CASSSQGSYNEQFF. CDR3 coding DNA: TGCGCCAGCAGCTCACAGGGTTCCTACAATGAGCAGTTCTTC.

CDR3 in DNA: TGTGCCAGCAGCCCACAAGGCGGACTAGCGGGAGTCGAGCAGTACTTC. Amino acids: CASSPQGGLAGVEQYF. The chain uses TRBV14 and TRBJ2-7, with 13 bases aligning to TRBD2. CDR1 and CDR2 from the germline V gene are SGHDN and FVKESK. V was pared by 4 bases and J by 6 bases, with 9 bases of the junction left unmatched. The CDR3 length is 16 residues.

V usage is TRBV11-2 and J usage is TRBJ2-7; TRBD1 aligns across 7 bases. The length of the CDR3 is 14 residues. The V segment lost 5 bases and the J segment 6 bases; nucleotides outside the gene matches: 10. Germline V gene data show CDR1 as SGHAT and CDR2 as FQNNGV. CDR3 DNA: TGTGCCAGCAGCCGTATAGTAGGGGGCGGCGAGCAGTACTTC. Protein product: CASSRIVGGGEQYF.

The rearrangement uses TRBV4-2 and TRBJ2-5; D remains ambiguous. Trimming removed 4 bases at V and 5 bases at J, with 11 bases between. Germline values: CDR1 LGHNA, CDR2 YNFKEQ. This CDR3 has 13 residues. The CDR3 DNA follows: TGTGCCAGCAGCCCCCAGCGTAGGGAGACCCAGTACTTC. Residues: CASSPQRRETQYF.

V usage is TRBV18 and J usage is TRBJ2-3; a possible D gene is TRBD2 (6 bases). The CDR3 loop spans 17 amino acids. CDR1 KGHSH and CDR2 LQKENI come from the germline V gene. Trimming cost V 2 bases and J 2 bases, with 17 bases left between them. The CDR3 loop is CASSPRLAGPNTDTQYF. The DNA for the CDR3 is TGTGCCAGCTCACCAAGGCTTGCGGGGCCCAACACAGATACGCAGTATTTT.

V usage is TRBV6-5 and J usage is TRBJ1-5; no reliable D call. The CDR3 is made up of 15 amino acids. Germline CDR1 is MNHEY and CDR2 is SVGAGI. V dropped 4 bases and J dropped 2 bases, with 12 bases sitting between them. CDR3 nucleotides: TGTGCCAGCAGTTTTACGCGGGGAGGCAATCAGCCCCAGCATTTT. Its translation: CASSFTRGGNQPQHF.

CDR3 nucleotides: TGTGCCAGCAGTGAATATACTGGCGGGACAGGGGACACAGATACGCAGTATTTT. This sequence encodes CASSEYTGGTGDTDTQYF. V is TRBV25-1 and J is TRBJ2-3, with 10 positions matching TRBD1. V lost 0 bases and J lost 2; bases outside the gene matches: 8. The CDR3 has 18 amino acids. Germline loops: CDR1 MGHDK, CDR2 SYGVNS. The full variable domain, completed using reference TRBV25-1 and TRBJ2-3, is EADIYQTPRYLVIGTGKKITLECSQTMGHDKMYWYQQDPGMELHLIHYSYGVNSTEKGDLSSESTVSRIRTEHFPLTLESARPSHTSQYLCASSEYTGGTGDTDTQYFGPGTRLTVL.

The chain links TRBV4-1 to TRBJ2-7; 7 bases match TRBD1. The germline gives CDR1 MGHRA, CDR2 YSYEKL. V dropped 6 bases and J dropped 3; count of bases not matched to a gene: 11. The CDR3 runs 15 residues. DNA for the CDR3: TGCGCCAGCAGACCCACGGGCTCAGGGGGCTACGAGCAGTACTTC. Its protein product is CASRPTGSGGYEQYF.

This chain joins TRBV12-3 or TRBV12-4 and TRBJ2-1; 8 nucleotides align to TRBD2. Trimming removed 5 bases from V and 8 bases from J; junction bases left unmatched: 5. The CDR3 spans 13 residues. Written as DNA, the CDR3 is TGTGCCAGCAGTACGACTAGCGCGCATGAGCAGTTCTTC. Amino acid sequence: CASSTTSAHEQFF.

The chain is built from TRBV9 and TRBJ1-2; 9 bases map to TRBD1. Germline V gene data show CDR1 as SGDLS and CDR2 as YYNGEE. Losses at the gene ends were 4 bases for V and 6 bases for J; bases not matched to a gene: 10. This CDR3 comprises 15 residues. CDR3 DNA: TGTGCCAGCAGCCTGGGACAGGGCGGTTGGGATGGCTACACCTTC. It specifies CASSLGQGGWDGYTF.

The CDR3 sequence is CASSQEASGGGNIQYF. The CDR3 nucleotides are TGCGCCAGCAGCCAAGAGGCTAGCGGGGGGGGAAACATTCAGTACTTC. This chain connects TRBV4-1 to TRBJ2-4; 12 nucleotides match TRBD2. Germline V gene sequence: CDR1 MGHRA, CDR2 YSYEKL. The J segment lost 6 bases and the V segment lost 0 bases, leaving 3 bases of the junction unmatched. The CDR3 is made up of 16 amino acids.

This rearrangement joins TRBV19 to TRBJ1-5; D is undetermined. Germline CDR1 LNHDA, CDR2 SQIVND (reference sequence). V dropped 5 bases and J dropped 2 bases, with 7 bases sitting between them. This CDR3 has 13 amino acids. In DNA, the CDR3 is TGTGCCAGTAGTTCGAGTGGCAATCAGCCCCAGCATTTT. This translates into CASSSSGNQPQHF.

The gene calls are TRBV28 and TRBJ2-1; TRBD2 is a possible D gene (5 bases). The V end lost 2 bases, the J end lost 9 bases, and 11 bases lay between the germline ends. In germline, CDR1 is MDHEN, CDR2 SYDVKM. The CDR3 covers 13 residues. CDR3 region: CASSLRERGEQFF. In DNA form, the CDR3 reads TGTGCCAGCAGTTTAAGGGAGAGAGGTGAGCAGTTCTTC.

V gene TRBV3-1 (or the pseudogene TRBV3-2) combines with J gene TRBJ2-3; D may be TRBD2 (6 bases). Per germline, CDR1 LGHDT and CDR2 YNNKEL (reference sequence). This CDR3 is 15 amino acids long. The V end lost 4 bases, the J end lost 2 bases, and 13 bases lay between the germline ends. CDR3 in DNA: TGTGCCAGCAGCCCCGAGGAGGGTTACACAGATACGCAGTATTTT. Translating it yields CASSPEEGYTDTQYF.